The entry below gives a single T cell receptor (beta chain) sequence along with its context. Its antigen is still unknown. This record comes from a study of cytomegalovirus exposure and HLA in healthy donors. General study points: Productive status was seen about 87% or about 30% of the time for most TCR beta V segments in an earlier analysis.

Trimming stripped 5 bases from V and 3 bases from J, with 14 bases between. The CDR3 spans 14 residues. Germline-derived CDR1 and CDR2 are MNHEY and SMNVEV (reference sequence). The PCR employed 60 Vbeta primers together with 13 Jbeta primers. This table comes from immunoSEQ multiplex PCR, and its TCRdb copy is limited to in-frame clones, with some not included. The sample carries approximately 100,000 clones, 60% to 75% recorded once. Sequencing used PBMCs. The sequence derives from a man aged 35 to 55 in good health and CMV-seropositive. The V and J genes are TRBV27 and TRBJ2-7; the D gene is possibly TRBD1 (5 bases). CDR3 nucleotide sequence: TGTGCCAGCAGTAAAAAGCCCGACAGCTACGAGCAGTACTTC. This sequence encodes CASSKKPDSYEQYF.